The next 31 T cell receptor beta chains were all read from a single sample in a study of cytomegalovirus exposure and HLA in healthy donors (dated by TCRdb to the late 2010s). The library was prepared using the immunoSEQ multiplex PCR assay. For the multiplex PCR, a mixture combining 60 forward primers for TCR Vbeta segments and 13 reverse primers for TCR Jbeta segments was used. Held by TCRdb, this immuneACCESS table contains in-frame sequences only and omits some clones. Under half of the omission traces to an unresolved V gene where checked; the cause of the rest is unknown. The sample table contains around 220,000 clones; only one count was recorded for 70% to 80% of them. The ten largest clones capture roughly 16% of the sample. The sequenced material came from PBMCs. These receptors were obtained from a man aged 35-49 years in good health and CMV-seronegative.

This clone has only one observation. The rearrangement links TRBV7-2 to TRBJ2-5; 11 positions agree with TRBD2. After removal of 1 base from V and 5 bases from J, the junction contained 3 bases not matched to a gene. This CDR3 contains 15 residues. Germline V lookup: CDR1 SGHTA, CDR2 FQGNSA. The CDR3 DNA is TGTGCCAGCAGCTTAGTAGCGGGGGGGCTGGAGACCCAGTACTTC. Its translation: CASSLVAGGLETQYF.

The rearrangement links TRBV9 to TRBJ1-6; 8 nucleotides line up with TRBD1. Germline assignment: CDR1 SGDLS and CDR2 YYNGEE. There are 15 residues in the CDR3. The V segment lost 3 bases and the J segment 10 bases; nucleotides outside the gene matches: 9. This CDR3 reads CASSATGVLSSPLHF. The CDR3 nucleotides are TGTGCCAGCAGCGCGACAGGGGTTTTAAGCTCACCCCTCCACTTT.

The V and J genes are TRBV5-1 and TRBJ2-1; TRBD1 aligns across 10 bases. The V segment lost 5 bases and the J segment 6 bases; nucleotides outside the gene matches: 8. The length of the CDR3 is 15 residues. Germline CDR1 reads SGHRS; CDR2 reads YFSETQ. The CDR3 sequence: CASRLAGQGVNEQFF. The CDR3, as DNA: TGCGCCAGCAGGCTCGCCGGACAGGGGGTCAATGAGCAGTTCTTC.

The chain links TRBV7-2 to TRBJ2-2, with D possibly TRBD2 on 7 matching bases. Trimming stripped 3 bases from V and 2 bases from J, with 10 bases between. Germline CDR1 and CDR2: SGHTA and FQGNSA. The CDR3 spans 15 residues. DNA for the CDR3: TGTGCCAGCAGCTTCCGCGGGGGCAACACCGGGGAGCTGTTTTTT. Translated: CASSFRGGNTGELFF.

The chain links TRBV27 to TRBJ2-7; 13 nucleotides align to TRBD2. This CDR3 is 18 amino acids long. The V gene end was trimmed by 5 bases and the J gene end by 2 bases; junction bases not matched to a gene: 12. Germline V gene data show CDR1 as MNHEY and CDR2 as SMNVEV (reference sequence). In DNA form, the CDR3 reads TGTGCCAGCAGTCCCACCCGCGGACTAGCGGGGGCCACCTACGAGCAGTACTTC. Translated, it gives CASSPTRGLAGATYEQYF.

As to this clone: Other DNA sequences in the sample encode the same CDR3. J is TRBJ2-1 and V is TRBV15, with 9 nucleotides matching TRBD1. Germline loops: CDR1 LNHNV, CDR2 YYDKDF (reference sequence). Germline trimming cut 1 base from V and 3 bases from J; bases unmatched to any gene: 1. The CDR3 contains 15 residues. In DNA, the CDR3 is TGTGCCACCAGCAGAGGACAGGGGGACTACAATGAGCAGTTCTTC. As protein: CATSRGQGDYNEQFF.

The chain is built from TRBV9 and TRBJ2-3, with 8 positions matching TRBD2. The V gene's germline CDR1 is SGDLS and CDR2 YYNGEE. V shed 2 bases and J 2 bases; nucleotides not matched to a gene: 7. The CDR3 consists of 16 residues. CDR3 nucleotides: TGTGCCAGCAGCGTCGGGGGGGCCCATGCCACAGATACGCAGTATTTT. This translates into CASSVGGAHATDTQYF.

This chain uses TRBV6-6 with TRBJ2-7; D is possibly TRBD1 (5 bases). V was shortened by 10 bases and J by 0 bases, with 10 bases between the two germline ends. Germline CDR1 and CDR2: MNHNY and SVGAGI (reference sequence). The CDR3 consists of 12 residues. The CDR3 is CATSGFSYEQYF. The CDR3 nucleotides read TGTGCCACCTCAGGGTTCTCCTACGAGCAGTACTTC.

The chain is built from TRBV30 and TRBJ2-7; D remains unclear. The CDR3 length is 11 residues. V was pared by 2 bases and J by 3 bases, with 5 bases between. CDR1 is GTSNPN, CDR2 SVGIG, per germline (reference sequence). For the CDR3, the DNA is TGTGCCTGGAGTAGCGTCTACGAGCAGTACTTC. Its translation is CAWSSVYEQYF. The full variable domain, in which reference TRBV30 and TRBJ2-7 provide the parts outside the CDR3, is SQTIHQWPATLVQPVGSPLSLECTVEGTSNPNLYWYRQAAGRGLQLLFYSVGIGQISSEVPQNLSASRPQDRQFILSSKKLLLSDSGFYLCAWSSVYEQYFGPGTRLTVT.

The rearrangement links TRBV5-4 to TRBJ2-5; 9 bases are a match to TRBD1. Per the germline V gene, CDR1 is SGHNT and CDR2 is YYREEE (reference sequence). The CDR3 is made up of 14 amino acids. V gave up 3 bases and J gave up 4 bases; unmatched junction bases: 4. The CDR3 DNA follows: TGTGCCAGCAGCTACTGGACAGGGGTAGAGACCCAGTACTTC. Protein product: CASSYWTGVETQYF. Full variable domain (outside the CDR3, taken from reference TRBV5-4 and TRBJ2-5): ETGVTQSPTHLIKTRGQQVTLRCSSQSGHNTVSWYQQALGQGPQFIFQYYREEENGRGNFPPRFSGLQFPNYSSELNVNALELDDSALYLCASSYWTGVETQYFGPGTRLLVL.

The gene calls are TRBV6-6 and TRBJ1-5, with unresolved D. V was clipped by 7 bases and J by 0 bases, with 13 bases between them. There are 15 residues in the CDR3. Germline values: CDR1 MNHNY, CDR2 SVGAGI (reference sequence). CDR3 in amino acids: CASTQTPYSNQPQHF. As DNA, the CDR3 is TGTGCCAGCACCCAGACACCTTATAGCAATCAGCCCCAGCATTTT.

This clone was recorded only once. This chain uses TRBV7-3 with TRBJ2-6; 8 bases match TRBD1. Losses at the gene ends were 5 bases for V and 1 base for J; bases not matched to a gene: 4. The germline gives CDR1 SGHTA, CDR2 FQGTGA. This CDR3 spans 16 amino acids. The CDR3 loop reads CASSPTGGSGANVLTF. Written as DNA, the CDR3 is TGTGCCAGCAGCCCCACAGGGGGGTCTGGGGCCAACGTCCTGACTTTC.

V and J are TRBV9 and TRBJ2-7, with 8 nucleotides matching TRBD1. The V gene's germline CDR1 is SGDLS and CDR2 YYNGEE. The CDR3 is made up of 14 amino acids. V dropped 4 bases and J dropped 3; count of bases not matched to a gene: 6. DNA of the CDR3: TGTGCCAGCAGCCAAGGAGGACAGGGCTACGAGCAGTACTTC. Protein sequence: CASSQGGQGYEQYF.

The chain uses TRBV9 and TRBJ1-1, with D hard to call. This CDR3 region has 15 residues. Between the trimmed V and J ends, which lost 0 bases and 1 base, there was a span of 10 bases. Per germline, CDR1 SGDLS and CDR2 YYNGEE. The CDR3 here is CASSVVGARNTEAFF. For the CDR3, the DNA is TGTGCCAGCAGCGTAGTTGGAGCGAGGAACACTGAAGCTTTCTTT.

V and J are TRBV10-3 and TRBJ1-6, with 7 positions matching TRBD1. The J segment lost 10 bases and the V segment lost 0 bases, leaving 6 bases of the junction unmatched. Per germline, CDR1 ENHRY and CDR2 SYGVKD. The CDR3 spans 15 residues. The CDR3 nucleotides are TGTGCCATCAGTGAGTCCCGACAGGGAGGATCACCCCTCCACTTT. Translated, it gives CAISESRQGGSPLHF.

This clone was seen more than once but under ten times. The CDR3 spells CASSLEHTEAFF. In nucleotides, the CDR3 is TGCGCCAGCAGCCTGGAGCACACTGAAGCTTTCTTT. The rearrangement joins TRBV5-1 to TRBJ1-1; D not resolved. Looked up from germline, CDR1 is SGHRS and CDR2 is YFSETQ. This CDR3 region has 12 residues. V was cut by 4 bases and J by 3 bases, with 7 bases left in between.

This clone was seen only once. The genes are TRBV28 and TRBJ2-7, with TRBD1 identical over 7 bases. Germline V gene lookup returns CDR1 MDHEN and CDR2 SYDVKM. There are 12 residues in the CDR3. Trimming at V came to 7 bases and at J to 2 bases, leaving 2 bases not matched to a gene. CDR3 loop: CASKGQAYEQYF. CDR3 nucleotide sequence: TGTGCCAGCAAAGGACAGGCCTACGAGCAGTACTTC.

This clone appeared a few times. V is TRBV5-1 and J is TRBJ2-7; 11 nucleotides match TRBD2. CDR1 is SGHRS and CDR2 is YFSETQ in the germline V gene. The V and J ends lost 0 bases and 3 bases, in that order; junction bases with no gene match: 8. The CDR3 has 17 residues. The CDR3 region is CASSLAGELAGVYEQYF. The CDR3 DNA reads TGCGCCAGCAGCTTGGCCGGGGAACTAGCGGGAGTCTACGAGCAGTACTTC.

The chain recombines TRBV5-1 with TRBJ1-2; 8 nucleotides align to TRBD1. The CDR3 sequence is 16 residues long. V shed 4 bases and J 8 bases; nucleotides not matched to a gene: 16. Germline V gene lookup returns CDR1 SGHRS and CDR2 YFSETQ. For the CDR3, the DNA is TGCGCCAGCAGCCCAAGTGTTGTGGCAGGGGGCCAAGGCTACACCTTC. Its translation is CASSPSVVAGGQGYTF.

On this clone: Other nucleotide sequences from this sample produce the same CDR3. The chain employs TRBV10-3 and TRBJ1-1; D remains unclear. The germline gives CDR1 ENHRY, CDR2 SYGVKD. The CDR3 totals 15 residues. V was trimmed by 3 bases and J by 2 bases, leaving 13 bases between them. The CDR3 DNA is TGTGCCATCAGTGAACGGGGTGGGGTTAACACTGAAGCTTTCTTT. Translating it yields CAISERGGVNTEAFF.

This clone came up once. The chain combines TRBV4-3 with TRBJ1-6; D unresolved. Germline CDR1 and CDR2: LGHNA and YSLEER. This CDR3 is built from 16 residues. Trimming left V 0 bases short and J 8 bases short, with 14 bases between. This chain's CDR3 is CASSQDSNSGHSPLHF. The DNA of the CDR3 is TGCGCCAGCAGCCAAGATAGCAACAGCGGCCATTCACCCCTCCACTTT.

The chain links TRBV4-3 to TRBJ1-2, with D possibly matching TRBD1 (6 bases). There are 14 residues in the CDR3. V gave up 3 bases and J gave up 7 bases, with 15 bases separating them. Germline V CDR1 and CDR2: LGHNA, YSLEER. The CDR3 DNA follows: TGCGCCAGCAGCCAGGACAGAACTTTGGGTGGCTACACCTTC. As protein: CASSQDRTLGGYTF.

The chain employs TRBV27 and TRBJ2-7, with TRBD1 identical over 10 bases. The CDR3 is 14 amino acids. Germline V lookup: CDR1 MNHEY, CDR2 SMNVEV (reference sequence). V dropped 4 bases and J dropped 3; count of bases not matched to a gene: 3. In DNA form, the CDR3 reads TGTGCCAGCAGTTGGGGACAGGGGAGCTACGAGCAGTACTTC. This encodes CASSWGQGSYEQYF.

V usage is TRBV2 and J usage is TRBJ2-3; D remains ambiguous. Per the germline V gene, CDR1 is SNHLY and CDR2 is FYNNEI. Trimming shortened V by 6 bases and J by 6 bases, and 7 bases separated the two germline ends. The CDR3 has 11 residues. The CDR3 nucleotides are TGTGCCAGCAGGCTCGAGGATACGCAGTATTTT. This translates into CASRLEDTQYF.

This clone is a singleton in its sample. The chain recombines TRBV5-1 with TRBJ2-7, with 7 bases identical to TRBD1. CDR3 size: 19 residues. CDR1 and CDR2 (germline): SGHRS, YFSETQ. V lost 0 bases and J lost 0; bases outside the gene matches: 15. The CDR3 loop is CASSLAGQETGRYSYEQYF. The CDR3 DNA reads TGCGCCAGCAGCTTGGCGGGTCAAGAGACAGGGCGCTACTCCTACGAGCAGTACTTC. Full variable domain (rest looked up from reference TRBV5-1 and TRBJ2-7): KAGVTQTPRYLIKTRGQQVTLSCSPISGHRSVSWYQQTPGQGLQFLFEYFSETQRNKGNFPGRFSGRQFSNSRSEMNVSTLELGDSALYLCASSLAGQETGRYSYEQYFGPGTRLTVT.

This chain uses TRBV15 with TRBJ1-4; D possibly corresponds to TRBD1 (5 bases). V lost 0 bases and J lost 5, with 10 bases in between. Germline CDR1 and CDR2: LNHNV and YYDKDF (reference sequence). CDR3 length: 15 amino acids. The CDR3 is CATSRDGRGNEKLFF. The CDR3 nucleotides read TGTGCCACCAGCAGAGATGGACGGGGGAATGAAAAACTGTTTTTT.

The rearrangement links TRBV28 to TRBJ2-1; 7 bases match TRBD2. V lost 10 bases, J lost 3 bases, and 6 bases stayed unmatched. The CDR3 totals 13 residues. Per the germline V gene, CDR1 is MDHEN and CDR2 is SYDVKM. The CDR3 region is CATRLAVYNEQFF. The CDR3 DNA sequence: TGTGCCACCAGGCTAGCGGTCTACAATGAGCAGTTCTTC.

V usage is TRBV7-9 and J usage is TRBJ1-1; TRBD1 agrees at 11 bases. Looked up from germline, CDR1 is SEHNR and CDR2 is FQNEAQ (reference sequence). Trimming removed 5 bases from V and 1 base from J; junction bases left unmatched: 6. CDR3 size: 16 residues. The CDR3 loop is CASSGQGALSNTEAFF. CDR3 coding DNA: TGTGCCAGCAGCGGACAGGGGGCTTTGTCGAACACTGAAGCTTTCTTT. The full variable domain, its missing parts supplied by reference TRBV7-9 and TRBJ1-1, is DTGVSQNPRHKITKRGQNVTFRCDPISEHNRLYWYRQTLGQGPEFLTYFQNEAQLEKSRLLSDRFSAERPKGSFSTLEIQRTEQGDSAMYLCASSGQGALSNTEAFFGQGTRLTVV.

The gene calls are TRBV6-4 and TRBJ2-7; the match to TRBD2 covers 9 bases. The CDR3 has 15 amino acids. The V segment lost 3 bases and the J segment 2 bases; nucleotides outside the gene matches: 5. The germline V gene has CDR1 MRHNA and CDR2 SNTAGT. CDR3 coding DNA: TGTGCCAGCAGTGAATTTGCGGGGGGGACCTACGAGCAGTACTTC. This codes for CASSEFAGGTYEQYF.

The chain links TRBV28 to TRBJ1-4, with D hard to call. The CDR3 consists of 15 residues. Trimming cost V 4 bases and J 0 bases, with 9 bases left between them. Germline V lookup: CDR1 MDHEN, CDR2 SYDVKM. The CDR3 bases are TGTGCCAGCAGTTCGGGATCTGCAACTAATGAAAAACTGTTTTTT. Its protein is CASSSGSATNEKLFF.

This clone came up once. The V gene is TRBV27, the J gene TRBJ1-2; 12 bases align to TRBD1. The germline gives CDR1 MNHEY, CDR2 SMNVEV (reference sequence). V dropped 4 bases and J dropped 6; count of bases not matched to a gene: 9. This CDR3 contains 16 residues. The CDR3 nucleotides read TGTGCCAGCAGTTGGGGGCCGGGACAGGGGGCCAATGGCTACACCTTC. Protein sequence: CASSWGPGQGANGYTF.